This is a list of T cell receptor beta chains from one sample in a study of identical twins. MiXCR, applied by TCRdb to the 5' RACE reads, yields one record per CDR3 protein. The sample holds approximately 210,000 distinct CDR3 sequences, about 15% seen once. These data are also associated with another study on T cells expressing NK-cell markers.

Sequenced sample: CD8+ T cells sorted from blood. The receptors shown here come from a woman between 18 and 30 years old in good health. The CDR3 runs from the conserved cysteine through the conserved F or W. A D gene is named only where the DNA matches it firmly. Not all rows give a size; the values are once, few, many and, for expanded clones, a class.

size | J | D | V | DNA | CDR3
. | TRBJ2-5 | . | TRBV7-2 | TGTGCCAGCAGCTTAGGAGCGAAAGAGACCCAGTACTTC | CASSLGAKETQYF
. | TRBJ1-2 | . | TRBV9 | TGTGCCAGCAGCGTAAAAGAGGGGGAAGCTAACTATGGCTACACCTTC | CASSVKEGEANYGYTF
. | TRBJ2-5 | TRBD2 | TRBV20-1 | TGCAGTGCTACCAGCGGGGACCAGCAAGAGACCCAGTACTTC | CSATSGDQQETQYF
. | TRBJ2-2 | . | TRBV7-9 | TGTGCCACATGCCGGGATCTTTGGGGAGACCCAACCGGGGAGCTGTTTTTT | CATCRDLWGDPTGELFF
few | TRBJ2-7 | TRBD1 | TRBV7-9 | TGTGCCAGCAGCTTAGAGGGGACAGGGCGCTACGAGCAGTACTTC | CASSLEGTGRYEQYF
few | TRBJ2-7 | TRBD1 | TRBV5-5 | TGTGCCAGCAGCTTGGGCTGGGACAGCTCCTACGAGCAGTACTTC | CASSLGWDSSYEQYF
. | TRBJ2-5 | . | TRBV4-1 | TGCGCCAGCAGCCAGGGGGTTGTCCCGGCGAAGGAGACCCAGTACTTC | CASSQGVVPAKETQYF
many | TRBJ2-1 | . | TRBV4-2 | TGTGCCAGCAGCCAAGATGGGGACGAGGCTAGCCTCTACAATGAGCAGTTCTTC | CASSQDGDEASLYNEQFF
. | TRBJ2-7 | . | TRBV12-3/TRBV12-4 | TGTGCCAGCAGTCCCCCAGCGCGGGCGAAAAACTACGAGCAGTACTTC | CASSPPARAKNYEQYF
few | TRBJ1-2 | . | TRBV7-9 | TGTGCCAGCAGCTTAGATCCAGCCTTAGAGGGCTACACCTTC | CASSLDPALEGYTF
. | TRBJ2-5 | . | TRBV20-1 | TGCAGTGCTAGATTACAGGGCTACCAAGAGACCCAGTACTTC | CSARLQGYQETQYF
few | TRBJ2-2 | . | TRBV27 | TGTGCCAGCAGTTTGGCCACCGGGGAGCTGTTTTTT | CASSLATGELFF
. | TRBJ2-7 | . | TRBV6-5 | TGTGCCAGCAGTTACAAGGGACGCGCCTACGAGCAGTACTTC | CASSYKGRAYEQYF
few | TRBJ1-1 | . | TRBV13 | TGTGCCAGCAGCTTTTCGGAGCGCGGAACTGAAGCTTTCTTT | CASSFSERGTEAFF
. | TRBJ1-5 | . | TRBV3-1 | TGTGCCAGCAGCCAAGAGGCAGGGAATCAGCCCCAGCATTTT | CASSQEAGNQPQHF
few | TRBJ2-7 | . | TRBV12-3/TRBV12-4 | TGTGCCAGCAGTAGTCGGAGTCAGGGGTCCTACGAGCAGTACTTC | CASSSRSQGSYEQYF
. | TRBJ2-1 | . | TRBV14 | TGTGCCAGTGGTGTGACTGAGCAGTTCTTC | CASGVTEQFF
few | TRBJ2-1 | . | TRBV14 | TGTGCCAGCAGCCAAGATTTTGGCGGTCCTCCCTACAATGAGCAGTTCTTC | CASSQDFGGPPYNEQFF
. | TRBJ1-2 | . | TRBV12-3/TRBV12-4 | TGTGCCAGCAGTTTTGAGGGGGGGGACTATGGCTACACCTTC | CASSFEGGDYGYTF
few | TRBJ2-1 | TRBD2 | TRBV3-1 | TGTGCCAGCAGCCAAGTAGCGGGGGGTGATGAGCAGTTCTTC | CASSQVAGGDEQFF
. | TRBJ2-1 | TRBD2 | TRBV5-1 | TGCGCCAGCAGCTTGGTGGGGGGGTACTACAATGAGCAGTTCTTC | CASSLVGGYYNEQFF
. | TRBJ2-1 | . | TRBV11-2 | TGTGCCAGCAGCTTAGATCCCCGAGGCAATGAGCAGTTCTTC | CASSLDPRGNEQFF
once | TRBJ2-7 | TRBD2 | TRBV5-1 | TGCGCCAGCAGCCCGGTAGCGGGAGAAGTCGAGCAGTACTTC | CASSPVAGEVEQYF
few | TRBJ2-5 | TRBD2 | TRBV3-1 | TGTGCCAGCAGGCGCTCCGGGACTAGCGGACAAGAGACCCAGTACTTC | CASRRSGTSGQETQYF
many | TRBJ1-2 | TRBD1 | TRBV7-2 | TGTGCCAGCAGCCATGGGACAGGGGTTCGCTATGGCTACACCTTC | CASSHGTGVRYGYTF
. | TRBJ2-5 | TRBD2 | TRBV5-6 | TGTGCCAGCAGCTCCGGGACTACCCAAGAGACCCAGTACTTC | CASSSGTTQETQYF
once | TRBJ1-2 | TRBD1 | TRBV5-5 | TGTGCCAGCAGCTCTCGGACAGGGTTTGGCTACACCTTC | CASSSRTGFGYTF
few | TRBJ2-7 | . | TRBV6-1 | TGTGCCAGCAGTGGAGGCGCGCCCGGCTCCTACGAGCAGTACTTC | CASSGGAPGSYEQYF
few | TRBJ2-1 | TRBD2 | TRBV12-3/TRBV12-4 | TGTGCCAGCAGACGTATACTAGCGGGAGGGCCCAATGAGCAGTTCTTC | CASRRILAGGPNEQFF
few | TRBJ1-2 | . | TRBV4-1 | TGCGCCAGCAGCCAACCCGGACAGATTACTGGCTACACCTTC | CASSQPGQITGYTF
. | TRBJ2-3 | . | TRBV11-2 | TGTGCCAGCAGCTTCCCCCGGGGGAATACGGGACTGAGCACAGATACGCAGTATTTT | CASSFPRGNTGLSTDTQYF
few | TRBJ2-3 | . | TRBV9 | TGTGCCAGCACCCAGACTACCACCACAGATACGCAGTATTTT | CASTQTTTTDTQYF
. | TRBJ2-7 | . | TRBV11-2 | TGTGCCAGCAGCTCGGACAGCCATAACTACGAGCAGTACTTC | CASSSDSHNYEQYF
. | TRBJ1-5 | . | TRBV7-9 | TGTGCCAGCAGCTCCGCAGGGCCCTTTCGGCCCCAGCATTTT | CASSSAGPFRPQHF
many | TRBJ1-1 | . | TRBV5-1 | TGCGCCAGCAGCTGGGCAGGGGCTGAAGCTTTCTTT | CASSWAGAEAFF
few | TRBJ1-1 | TRBD1 | TRBV7-9 | TGTGCCAGCAGCAACCACAGGGGCAGAGGGGGCACTGAAGCTTTCTTT | CASSNHRGRGGTEAFF
few | TRBJ2-3 | . | TRBV5-1 | TGCGCCAGCAGCTTTTTAGGCACAGATACGCAGTATTTT | CASSFLGTDTQYF
few | TRBJ2-1 | . | TRBV24-1 | TGTGCCACCAGTAACAGCTTGAATGAGCAGTTCTTC | CATSNSLNEQFF
many | TRBJ2-7 | TRBD2 | TRBV12-3/TRBV12-4 | TGTGCCAGCAGTTTACTAGCGGGCTACGAGCAGTACTTC | CASSLLAGYEQYF
. | TRBJ2-7 | . | TRBV29-1 | TGCAGCGTTCTCCTGCGCCACGAGCAGTACTTC | CSVLLRHEQYF
. | TRBJ2-7 | . | TRBV19 | TGTGCCACGGGAAGCTCGGGCAGCTACGAGCAGTACTTC | CATGSSGSYEQYF
. | TRBJ1-3 | . | TRBV12-3/TRBV12-4 | TGTGCCAGCAGTTCCTGGGAGAGGGACACCATATATTTT | CASSSWERDTIYF
. | TRBJ2-3 | . | TRBV5-1 | TGCGCCAGCAGCTTAGGGACGGCCTCTAGCACAGATACGCAGTATTTT | CASSLGTASSTDTQYF
few | TRBJ2-2 | TRBD2 | TRBV27 | TGTGCCAGCAGTTTTGGACTAGTTCACACCGGGGAGCTGTTTTTT | CASSFGLVHTGELFF
once | TRBJ2-1 | . | TRBV6-5 | TGTGCCAGCAGTTATTCTGGCGGGGAGTTTGAGCAGTTCTTC | CASSYSGGEFEQFF
few | TRBJ2-7 | TRBD1 | TRBV20-1 | TGCAGTGCTGGGACAGGGGGAAGCGAGCAGTACTTC | CSAGTGGSEQYF
few | TRBJ1-1 | TRBD1 | TRBV12-3/TRBV12-4 | TGTGCCAGCAGTTTTGGTATAGGGGGCTATGAAGCTTTCTTT | CASSFGIGGYEAFF
. | TRBJ1-1 | . | TRBV3-1 | TGTGCCAGCAGCCAAATTGATGAAGCTTTCTTT | CASSQIDEAFF
. | TRBJ2-7 | . | TRBV27 | TGTGCCAGCAGTTTGGGCCAGGGTCTCGAGCAGTACTTC | CASSLGQGLEQYF
few | TRBJ2-1 | . | TRBV4-3 | TGCGCCAGCAGCCAAGAAATTGTCCAGGGCGTATACAATGAGCAGTTCTTC | CASSQEIVQGVYNEQFF
. | TRBJ2-6 | TRBD2 | TRBV6-5 | TGTGCCAGCAGCTTACTAGCGGGGGCTTCTGGGGCCAACGTCCTGACTTTC | CASSLLAGASGANVLTF
few | TRBJ2-7 | . | TRBV6-5 | TGTGCCAGCAGTTACTCAGGGCAGTTGAGCTCCTACGAGCAGTACTTC | CASSYSGQLSSYEQYF
. | TRBJ1-2 | . | TRBV20-1 | TGCAGTGCTAGAAGTCGGAGCGGGGGGGGCTACACCTTC | CSARSRSGGGYTF